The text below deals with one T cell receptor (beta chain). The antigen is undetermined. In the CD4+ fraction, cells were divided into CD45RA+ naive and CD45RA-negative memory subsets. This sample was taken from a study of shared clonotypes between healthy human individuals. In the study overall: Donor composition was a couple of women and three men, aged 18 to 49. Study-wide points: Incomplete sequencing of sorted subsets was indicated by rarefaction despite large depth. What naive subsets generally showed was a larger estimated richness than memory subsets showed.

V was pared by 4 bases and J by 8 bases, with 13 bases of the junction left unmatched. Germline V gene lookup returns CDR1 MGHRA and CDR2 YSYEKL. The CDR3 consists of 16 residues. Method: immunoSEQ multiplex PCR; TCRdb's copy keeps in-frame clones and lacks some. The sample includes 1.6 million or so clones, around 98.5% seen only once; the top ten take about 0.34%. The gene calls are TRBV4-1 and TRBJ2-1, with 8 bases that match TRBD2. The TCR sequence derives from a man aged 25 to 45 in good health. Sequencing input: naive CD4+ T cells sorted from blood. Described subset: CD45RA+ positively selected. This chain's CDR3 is CASSRLWSGSGDEQFF. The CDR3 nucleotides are TGCGCCAGCAGCCGCCTTTGGAGCGGGAGTGGAGATGAGCAGTTCTTC.